Reported below is one T cell receptor beta chain. The antigen remains undetermined. The donors (healthy individuals) were bone marrow donors. This record belongs to a study of cytomegalovirus exposure and HLA in healthy donors. Study-level findings and limits: Only CMV serostatus was available as immune exposure information.

With 5 bases removed from V and 2 bases from J, the gap between germline ends came to 13 bases. From germline, CDR1 is SEHNR and CDR2 FQNEAQ (reference sequence). The CDR3 is 14 residues long. The PCR was carried out with 60 Vbeta primers and 13 Jbeta primers. Sequenced by immunoSEQ multiplex PCR; TCRdb stores in-frame clones only, minus some. The sample lists around 55,000 clones, around 78% occurring once. The chain recombines TRBV7-9 with TRBJ2-7; D remains unclear. The material sequenced was PBMCs. This receptor was taken from a female donor in good health and CMV-seronegative. CDR3 coding DNA: TGTGCCAGCAGCACGACAATTAATCCCTACGAGCAGTACTTC. This codes for CASSTTINPYEQYF.